This T cell receptor (beta chain) is from a study of blood T cells in healthy people across ages. This clonotype occurred a few times. A sample-barcoded 5' primer and a J-beta primer mix were used in a second PCR of roughly 7 to 11 cycles. Each cDNA molecule was tagged by a template-switch adaptor with 12 random nucleotides. TCRdb itself ran the 5' RACE reads through MiXCR, one entry per CDR3 protein. The sample records 1.5 million to 2 million distinct CDR3 sequences, roughly 32% being singletons. The ends were cut back, 7 bases at V and 0 bases at J, with 8 bases in the middle. Germline assignment: CDR1 MNHNS and CDR2 SASEGT. The CDR3 has 13 amino acids. A minimum of 7 million PBMCs was isolated per sample.

Sequences were obtained from blood. J is TRBJ2-3 and V is TRBV6-1; possible D gene TRBD1, 5 bases. The TCR was taken from a woman in her 30s in good health. CDR3 bases: TGTGCCAGCAACAGGTATAGCACAGATACGCAGTATTTT. It yields the protein CASNRYSTDTQYF.